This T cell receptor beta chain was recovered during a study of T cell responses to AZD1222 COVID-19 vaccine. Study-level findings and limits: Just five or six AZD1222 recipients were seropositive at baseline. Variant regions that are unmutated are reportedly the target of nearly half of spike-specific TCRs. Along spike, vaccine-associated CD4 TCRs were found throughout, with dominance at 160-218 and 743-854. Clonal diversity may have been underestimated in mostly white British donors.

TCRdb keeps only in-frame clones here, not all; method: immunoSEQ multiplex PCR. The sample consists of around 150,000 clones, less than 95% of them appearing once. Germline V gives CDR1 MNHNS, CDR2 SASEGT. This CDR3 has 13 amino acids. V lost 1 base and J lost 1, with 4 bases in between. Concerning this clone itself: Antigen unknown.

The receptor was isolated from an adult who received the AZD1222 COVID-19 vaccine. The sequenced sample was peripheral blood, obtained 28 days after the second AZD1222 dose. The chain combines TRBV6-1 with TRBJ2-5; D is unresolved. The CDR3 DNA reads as TGTGCCAGCAGTGAAGTAGCCCAAGAGACCCAGTACTTC. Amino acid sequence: CASSEVAQETQYF.